This T cell receptor (beta chain) was sequenced in a study of cytomegalovirus exposure and HLA in healthy donors (dated by TCRdb to about 2017). Turning to the overall study: An earlier analysis of several hundred of the donors reported approximately 280 Gb of sequence data and 95 million to 140 million unique TCR beta sequences obtained from about 180 million T cells. In the later analysis, no new phenotypic data were used to find candidate immune exposures; instead, reliance was placed on TCR beta sequences and their occurrence across donors. In addition to the first cohort of approximately 670 subjects, a separate validation cohort of 130 or so different subjects was used. Of the approximately 400 genotyped donors, roughly 76% were placed in the genetic ancestry cluster associated with self-reported Caucasian donors. Both class I and class II loci were covered by HLA typing, at four-digit resolution. The study was designed to test whether signatures of past pathogen exposure could be identified by cataloging public T cell receptors. Typing coverage differed by locus: A, B, C, DRB1 and DQB1 were typed in roughly 620-640 donors, DQA1 in about 500, DPA1 in 600 to 610, and DPB1 in 472. A later genetic analysis used genome-wide SNP genotypes for about 55% of the 666 donors, treating that subset as a discovery cohort. Among 350 to 400 genotyped donors of the cohort, an average of around 240,000 unique TCR beta nucleotide sequences were sequenced per donor, roughly 18% of them non-productive. All discovery cohort repertoires had been generated using a single sequencing platform. An earlier analysis of some 500 of the donors applied high-throughput TCR beta sequencing to assess whether each TCR beta V gene segment acted as functional or pseudogenic. To predict cytomegalovirus infection status, the study combined high-throughput TCR immunosequencing, statistical association of individual TCRs with disease status, and machine learning. A later analysis re-examined previously published TCR beta repertoires from more than 550 donors and added high-resolution HLA genotyping to investigate patterns of TCR occurrence. An early release that covered about 600 HLA-typed donors contained approximately 320 gigabases of sequencing data and approximately 85 million unique TCR sequences. Roughly five DR-DQ haplotypes were treated as single units for association and clustering because of strong linkage in the cohort. The study used immunosequencing to profile the T cell repertoires of more than 650 subjects and linked those repertoires to cytomegalovirus serostatus. Donor age, sex, ethnicity and CMV serostatus were collected together with the repertoire data. Points the paper makes about the study in general: A further reported finding was that TCR beta sequences accurately predicted the HLA-A and HLA-B alleles for most subjects in the first cohort. An association between a missense DCLRE1C variant and V-gene and J-gene trimming of TCR beta chains was found in a later genetic analysis and replicated in an independent cohort. Most TCR sequences were observed very rarely across donors, whereas some public TCRs were present in many individuals. Immune exposure information for the cohort was limited to CMV serostatus. The earlier analysis of about 600 of the donors excluded some 15 rarely observed V segments, including chromosome 9 orphons, because counts were too low. The cohort was sequenced for TCR beta chains only, and without alpha or paired-chain data the features that could be detected were limited. In an earlier analysis of approximately 590 of the donors, most TCR beta V segments appeared in productive rearrangements about 87% or about 30% of the time, broadly matching IMGT annotations. A later analysis found that TCR association rates varied across HLA loci, with DRB1 alleles showing the most associated TCRs and HLA-C alleles the fewest. The study gave a list of under 200 TCR beta chains associated with cytomegalovirus. In a later analysis, several top co-occurrence clusters were reported to appear linked to parvovirus B19, influenza, CMV and Epstein-Barr virus. Some IMGT-functional V segments, including TRBV6-2 and TRBV6-3, could not be told apart with the 87-base-pair reads, so those segments were excluded. Cytomegalovirus status was reported to be diagnosed by the classifier with high specificity and sensitivity in both the original and validation cohorts. A later analysis found that most CMV-associated TCR beta chains appeared HLA-restricted, with HLA associations seemingly driven largely by CMV exposure. Strong co-occurrence of HLA alleles, especially DR and DQ, made assigning TCR associations to individual alleles difficult. In vitro tests confirmed that a few of the cytomegalovirus-associated TCR beta chains recognize cytomegalovirus antigens. In a later analysis, HLA-associated TCR beta chains showed more clonal expansion and lower generation probabilities than non-associated chains that were equally common. It was suggested by the authors that the approach could potentially be generalized to other disease states and immunological phenotypes. Correlated functional status among segregating V segments might reflect linkage disequilibrium, but an unknown experimental factor could not be ruled out. The sequencing pipeline was judged likely to have produced a cluster of highly shared sequence variants as a technical artifact. At a false discovery rate of 0.05, a later analysis linked around 15,000 TCR beta sequences to specific HLA alleles. Sequencing depth was assumed to be roughly uniform across donors in the presence/absence analyses, though that assumption may not hold. A later genetic analysis reported fewer N-insertions in productive TCRs among donors in an Asian-associated ancestry cluster than the roughly 620-donor mean. Because HLA typing was missing for some donors at each locus, association tests included only the typed subset.

The protocol used for the library was the immunoSEQ multiplex PCR assay. For the multiplex PCR, a mixture combining 60 forward primers for TCR Vbeta segments and 13 reverse primers for TCR Jbeta segments was used. The CDR3 region of rearranged TCR beta genes was amplified from genomic DNA by a multiplex PCR assay. On the Illumina HiSeq System, the amplified TCR beta libraries were sequenced as 87-base-pair reads. The authors' pipeline ran thus. A later analysis tallied some 79 million unique TCR beta chains across the approximately 670 repertoires, and approximately 12 million of those chains were shared by two or more donors. Raw reads were error-corrected and collapsed into unique sequences by a nearest-neighbor algorithm in which closely related sequences were merged to remove PCR and sequencing errors. V, D and J gene segments were assigned by aligning CDR3 sequences to IMGT reference sequences. For a sequence to be retained, a match of at least six nucleotides was required to both a V gene segment and a J gene segment. A rearrangement was called productive if the CDR3 had no stop codons and remained in frame with V and J, and every other rearrangement was called non-productive. CDR3 was defined by IMGT convention, running from the second conserved V-encoded cysteine to the conserved J-encoded phenylalanine. In an earlier analysis of roughly 580 of the donors, sequences lacking an unambiguous match to a single V gene segment were excluded. In an earlier analysis of some 590 of the donors, a V segment was called functional when productive rearrangements were above 56.7%, and segregating when the standard deviation between donors exceeded 5%. To diagnose cytomegalovirus status from the catalog of TCR beta chain sequences, a statistical classification framework was built. In a later analysis, V and J genes were assigned by comparing TCR nucleotide sequences against IMGT/GENE-DB human TR gene sequences. The TCRdist pipeline was used in a later analysis to assign CDR3 sequences and most-parsimonious VDJ recombination scenarios. In a later analysis, each TCR beta chain was defined by its CDR3 amino acid sequence together with its V-gene family, and reads lacking a unique V-gene family were excluded. To address suspected cross-contamination and a sequencing artifact, a later analysis removed around 590 highly shared, low-generation-probability nucleotide sequences. In a later analysis, a clonal expansion index for each public chain was calculated from normalized within-repertoire ranks of inferred template counts. In a later analysis, generation probabilities were computed using a VDJ recombination model fitted to out-of-frame rearrangements, and the results were checked against IGoR. Hypergeometric tests were used in a later analysis to score TCR-TCR, TCR-HLA and TCR-CMV co-occurrence, with a repertoire-size bias correction applied to the TCR pairs. False discovery rates were estimated in a later analysis by permuting HLA or CMV assignments 20 times. In a later analysis, co-occurring TCRs were grouped with DBSCAN, and TCRdist sequence similarity was added when clustering was performed within HLA-allele-positive subsets. Repertoires with fewer than 30,000 or more than 120,000 public chains, plus five repertoires with anomalous nucleotide sharing, were excluded from co-occurrence clustering. The table was pulled from immuneACCESS by TCRdb, which kept in-frame rearrangements only. Such tables lose some clones; where checked, under half of the loss comes from unresolved V genes, and the rest has no known cause. Clonal size and the V and J genes are those of that table, whereas D and trimming came from the DNA. The sample table shows around 150,000 clones, and 82% are seen once. The ten top clones hold 8.1% of the sample.

The cohort consisted of approximately 670 healthy bone marrow donors. At the time of sampling, all cohort members were nominally healthy, though unrecorded immune exposures were likely present. The donor was CMV seropositive and was included in the group of 289 seropositive cohort members. A peripheral blood sample was collected from each donor, and TCR beta sequencing was performed on peripheral blood mononuclear cells. The Qiagen DNeasy Blood Extraction Kit was used to extract genomic DNA from the blood cell samples. Via the germline V gene, CDR1 is SGDLS and CDR2 YYNGEE. V ends up 3 bases short and J 10 bases short, with an unmatched junction base count of 5. From the cysteine through the phenylalanine, the CDR3 covers 12 amino acids. Only CDR3 DNA remains: 36 bases, in frame from the first base. A note on this clone: The antigen it binds to is not known. Base quality data are lacking; no much larger clone is found one base away.

The source material was PBMCs. The TCR sequence derives from a woman in her 50s in good health and CMV-seropositive. The chain is encoded by TRBV9 joined to TRBJ1-1, with TRBD1 matching 8 junction bases. The nucleotide sequence reads TGTGCCAGCAGCGCCCAGGGGGCGCGAGCTTTCTTT. Its coded protein is CASSAQGARAFF.